The clone carrying this T cell receptor (beta chain) was observed a few times. The sample is drawn from a study of T-cell reconstitution after alpha-beta-depleted transplantation in children. Unique molecular identifiers were used in preparing the TCRbeta library. In TCRdb, the PCR reads were re-called with MiXCR into one record per CDR3 protein. The sample yields hundreds of thousands of distinct CDR3 sequences, less than 20% seen once. The germline V gene has CDR1 DFQATT and CDR2 SNEGSKA (reference sequence). The CDR3 covers 16 residues. V lost 5 bases and J 4 bases, leaving 20 bases between the germline ends.

The chain carries TRBV20-1 and TRBJ2-2; perhaps TRBD1 as D (6 bases). Here the sequenced sample was PBMCs, mostly from graft donor cells, taken 360 days after TCRalphabeta/CD19-depleted stem cell transplant. The origin of this receptor is a male patient younger than 18 who had a stem cell transplant for acute lymphoblastic leukemia, so the T cells may come from the graft donor. This CDR3 reads CSAASLTGFGTGELFF. CDR3 in DNA: TGCAGTGCTGCTAGCTTGACAGGTTTTGGCACCGGGGAGCTGTTTTTT.